The present T cell receptor (beta chain) was sequenced within a study of T cell repertoires in cytomegalovirus infection. TCRdb processed the reads anew with MiXCR; each CDR3 protein has one entry. The sample holds hundreds of thousands of distinct CDR3 sequences, around a sixth seen once. Sequenced sample: PBMCs. The clonotype was recovered from a human donor in good health (CMV status not recorded). Some clones in this sample may be carry-over from other donors' samples.

CDR3 in amino acids: CASSFSQMAQETQYF. The DNA of the CDR3 is TGCGCCAGCAGCTTTAGCCAGATGGCCCAAGAGACCCAGTACTTC. V usage is TRBV5-1 and J usage is TRBJ2-5; D ambiguous. The germline V gene encodes CDR1 SGHRS and CDR2 YFSETQ. The CDR3 extends over 15 amino acids. Trimming removed 2 bases at V and 1 base at J, with 12 bases between.